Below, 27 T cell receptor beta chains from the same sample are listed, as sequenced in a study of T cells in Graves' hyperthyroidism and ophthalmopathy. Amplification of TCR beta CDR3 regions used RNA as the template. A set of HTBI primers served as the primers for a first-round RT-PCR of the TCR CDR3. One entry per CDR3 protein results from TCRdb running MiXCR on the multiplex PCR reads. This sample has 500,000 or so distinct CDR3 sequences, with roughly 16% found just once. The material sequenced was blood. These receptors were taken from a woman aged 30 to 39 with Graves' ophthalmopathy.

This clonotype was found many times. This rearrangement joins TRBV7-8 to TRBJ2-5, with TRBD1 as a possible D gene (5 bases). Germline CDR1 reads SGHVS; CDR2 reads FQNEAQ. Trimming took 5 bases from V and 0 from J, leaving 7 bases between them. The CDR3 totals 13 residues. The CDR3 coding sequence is TGTGCCAGCAGCCGACAGTACCAAGAGACCCAGTACTTC. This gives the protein CASSRQYQETQYF.

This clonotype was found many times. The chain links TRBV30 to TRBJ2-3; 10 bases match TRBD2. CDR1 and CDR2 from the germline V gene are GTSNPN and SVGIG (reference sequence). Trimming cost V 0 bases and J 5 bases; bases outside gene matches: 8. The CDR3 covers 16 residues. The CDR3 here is CAWSVGLAGVGDTQYF. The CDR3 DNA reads TGTGCCTGGAGTGTGGGGCTAGCGGGAGTCGGAGATACGCAGTATTTT.

CDR3 coding DNA: TGTGCCAGCAGCCCACCTTACTCCTACGAGCAGTACTTC. It translates to CASSPPYSYEQYF. The chain couples TRBV7-7 to TRBJ2-7; no definite D call. Trimming pared 5 bases from V and 0 bases from J, leaving 8 bases between. The CDR3 sequence is 13 residues long. CDR1 is SSHAT and CDR2 is FNYEAQ in the germline V gene (reference sequence).

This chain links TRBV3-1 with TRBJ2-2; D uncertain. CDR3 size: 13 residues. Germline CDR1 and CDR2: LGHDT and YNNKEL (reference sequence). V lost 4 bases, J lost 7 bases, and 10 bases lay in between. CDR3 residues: CASSLGVSGELFF. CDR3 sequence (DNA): TGTGCCAGCAGCCTAGGTGTCAGCGGGGAGCTGTTTTTT.

CDR3 coding DNA: TGTGCCAGCAGTCCCGACAGCGTCCAAGAGACCCAGTACTTC. Translating it yields CASSPDSVQETQYF. J is TRBJ2-5 and V is TRBV27; TRBD1 is a possible D gene (5 bases). The CDR3 runs to 14 residues. CDR1 and CDR2 from the germline V gene are MNHEY and SMNVEV (reference sequence). Trimming stripped 5 bases from V and 1 base from J, with 11 bases between.

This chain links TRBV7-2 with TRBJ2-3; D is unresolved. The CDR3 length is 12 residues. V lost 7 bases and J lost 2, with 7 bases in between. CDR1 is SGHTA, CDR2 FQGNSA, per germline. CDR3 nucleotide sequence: TGTGCCAGCAACCAATTCACAGATACGCAGTATTTT. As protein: CASNQFTDTQYF.

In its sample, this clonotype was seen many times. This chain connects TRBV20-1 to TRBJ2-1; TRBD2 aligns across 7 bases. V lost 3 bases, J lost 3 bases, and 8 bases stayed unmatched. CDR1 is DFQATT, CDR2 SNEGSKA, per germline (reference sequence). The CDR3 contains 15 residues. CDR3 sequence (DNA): TGCAGTGCTAGGTTACCCGGGACTAACTACAATGAGCAGTTCTTC. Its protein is CSARLPGTNYNEQFF.

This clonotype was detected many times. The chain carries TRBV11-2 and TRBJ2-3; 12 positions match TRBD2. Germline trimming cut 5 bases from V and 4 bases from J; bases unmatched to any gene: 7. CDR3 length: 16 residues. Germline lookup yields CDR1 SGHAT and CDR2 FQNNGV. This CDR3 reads CASSPNRLAGADTQYF. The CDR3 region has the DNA TGTGCCAGCAGCCCAAATAGACTAGCGGGAGCAGATACGCAGTATTTT.

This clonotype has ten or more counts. CDR3 in amino acids: CASNSLGYETQYF. CDR3 in DNA: TGTGCCAGCAACTCGTTAGGGTACGAGACCCAGTACTTC. V and J are TRBV28 and TRBJ2-5; D unclear. This CDR3 is built from 13 residues. Trimming left V 7 bases short and J 5 bases short, with 14 bases between. Germline V lookup: CDR1 MDHEN, CDR2 SYDVKM.

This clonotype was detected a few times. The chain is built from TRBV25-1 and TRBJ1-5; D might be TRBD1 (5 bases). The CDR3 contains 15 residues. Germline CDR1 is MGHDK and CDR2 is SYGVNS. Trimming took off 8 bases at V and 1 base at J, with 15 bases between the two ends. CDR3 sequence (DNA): TGTGCCAGCGGGGCCGGTGGGATCAGCAATCAGCCCCAGCATTTT. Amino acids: CASGAGGISNQPQHF.

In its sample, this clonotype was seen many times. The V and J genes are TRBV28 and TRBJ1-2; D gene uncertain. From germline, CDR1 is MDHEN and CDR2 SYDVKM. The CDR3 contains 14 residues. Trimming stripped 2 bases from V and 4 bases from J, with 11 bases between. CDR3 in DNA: TGTGCCAGCAGTTTAGGGCAGGAGCTCTATGGCTACACCTTC. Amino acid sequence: CASSLGQELYGYTF.

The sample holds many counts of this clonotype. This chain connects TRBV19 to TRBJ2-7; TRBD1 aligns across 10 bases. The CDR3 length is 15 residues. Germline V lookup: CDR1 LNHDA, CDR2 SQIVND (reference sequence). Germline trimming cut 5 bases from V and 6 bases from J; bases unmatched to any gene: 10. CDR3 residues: CASSPLRTGGSEQYF. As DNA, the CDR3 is TGTGCCAGTAGTCCTCTGAGGACAGGGGGTAGCGAGCAGTACTTC.

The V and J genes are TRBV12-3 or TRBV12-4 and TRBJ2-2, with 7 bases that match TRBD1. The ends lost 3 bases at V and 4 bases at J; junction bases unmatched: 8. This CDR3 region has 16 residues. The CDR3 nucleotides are TGTGCCAGCAGTTTCAGTTTGACAGGGTTCACCGGGGAGCTGTTTTTT. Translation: CASSFSLTGFTGELFF.

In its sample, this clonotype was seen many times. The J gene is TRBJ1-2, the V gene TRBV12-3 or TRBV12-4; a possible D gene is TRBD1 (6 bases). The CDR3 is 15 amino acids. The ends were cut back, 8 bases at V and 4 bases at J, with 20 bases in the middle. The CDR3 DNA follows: TGTGCCAGCTCTGTGGGGGCAGGAACATTCTATGGCTACACCTTC. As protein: CASSVGAGTFYGYTF.

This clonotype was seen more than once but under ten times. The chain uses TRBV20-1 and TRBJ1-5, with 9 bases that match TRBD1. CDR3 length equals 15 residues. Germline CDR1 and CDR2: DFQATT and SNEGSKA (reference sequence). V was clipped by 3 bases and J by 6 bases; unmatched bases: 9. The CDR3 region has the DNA TGCAGTGCTAGTCCCCGGGACAGGGCGGTTCAGCCCCAGCATTTT. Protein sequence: CSASPRDRAVQPQHF.

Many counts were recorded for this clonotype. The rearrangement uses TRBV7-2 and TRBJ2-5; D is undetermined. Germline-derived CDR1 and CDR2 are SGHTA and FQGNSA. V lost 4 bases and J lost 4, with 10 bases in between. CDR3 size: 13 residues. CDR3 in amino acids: CASSSKWGETQYF. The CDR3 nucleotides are TGTGCCAGCAGCTCCAAGTGGGGAGAGACCCAGTACTTC.

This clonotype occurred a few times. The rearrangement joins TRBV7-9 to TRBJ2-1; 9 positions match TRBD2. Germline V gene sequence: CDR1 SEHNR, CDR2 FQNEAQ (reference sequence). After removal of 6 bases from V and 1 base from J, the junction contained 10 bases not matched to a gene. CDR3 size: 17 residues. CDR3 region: CASRPQVAGVSYNEQFF. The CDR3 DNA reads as TGTGCCAGCAGGCCTCAGGTAGCGGGAGTGTCCTACAATGAGCAGTTCTTC.

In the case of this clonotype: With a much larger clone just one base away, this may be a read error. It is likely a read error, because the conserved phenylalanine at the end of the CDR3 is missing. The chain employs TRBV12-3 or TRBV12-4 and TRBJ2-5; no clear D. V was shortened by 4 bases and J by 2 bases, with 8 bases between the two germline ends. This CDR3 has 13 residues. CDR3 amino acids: CASSYGPQETQYS. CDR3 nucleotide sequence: TGTGCCAGCAGTTATGGACCTCAAGAGACCCAGTACTCC.

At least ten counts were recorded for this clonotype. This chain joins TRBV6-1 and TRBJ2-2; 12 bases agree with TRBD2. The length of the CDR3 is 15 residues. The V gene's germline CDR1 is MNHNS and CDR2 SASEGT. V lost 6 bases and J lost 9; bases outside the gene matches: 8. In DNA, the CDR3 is TGTGCCAGCAGCCTAGCGGGAGGGCCCAGCTGGGAGCTGTTTTTT. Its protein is CASSLAGGPSWELFF.

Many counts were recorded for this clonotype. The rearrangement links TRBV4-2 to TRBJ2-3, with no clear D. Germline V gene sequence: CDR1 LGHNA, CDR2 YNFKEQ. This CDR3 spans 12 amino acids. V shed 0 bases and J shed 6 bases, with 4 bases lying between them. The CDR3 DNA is TGTGCCAGCAGCCAAGATCTGGATACGCAGTATTTT. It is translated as CASSQDLDTQYF.

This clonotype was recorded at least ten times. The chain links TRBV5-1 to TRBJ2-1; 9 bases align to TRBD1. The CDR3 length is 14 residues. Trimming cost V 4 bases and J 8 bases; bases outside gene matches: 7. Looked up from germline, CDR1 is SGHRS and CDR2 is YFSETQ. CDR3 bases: TGCGCCAGCAGCCTCACTACAGGGGGCGATGAGCAGTTCTTC. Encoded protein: CASSLTTGGDEQFF. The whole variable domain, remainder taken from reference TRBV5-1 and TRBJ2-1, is KAGVTQTPRYLIKTRGQQVTLSCSPISGHRSVSWYQQTPGQGLQFLFEYFSETQRNKGNFPGRFSGRQFSNSRSEMNVSTLELGDSALYLCASSLTTGGDEQFFGPGTRLTVL.

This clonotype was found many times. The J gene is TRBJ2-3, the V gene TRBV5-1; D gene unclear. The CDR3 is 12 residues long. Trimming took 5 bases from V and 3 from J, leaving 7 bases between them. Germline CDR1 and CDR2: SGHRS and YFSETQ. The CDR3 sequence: CASRLGTDTQYF. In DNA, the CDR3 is TGCGCCAGCAGACTTGGGACAGATACGCAGTATTTT.

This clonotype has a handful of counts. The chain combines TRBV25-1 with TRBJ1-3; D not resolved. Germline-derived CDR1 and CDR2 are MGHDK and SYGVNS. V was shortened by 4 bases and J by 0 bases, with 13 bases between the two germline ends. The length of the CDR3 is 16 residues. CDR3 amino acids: CASSGLMGNSGNTIYF. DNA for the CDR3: TGTGCCAGCAGTGGGTTGATGGGGAACTCTGGAAACACCATATATTTT. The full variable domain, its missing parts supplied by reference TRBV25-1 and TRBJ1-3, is EADIYQTPRYLVIGTGKKITLECSQTMGHDKMYWYQQDPGMELHLIHYSYGVNSTEKGDLSSESTVSRIRTEHFPLTLESARPSHTSQYLCASSGLMGNSGNTIYFGEGSWLTVV.

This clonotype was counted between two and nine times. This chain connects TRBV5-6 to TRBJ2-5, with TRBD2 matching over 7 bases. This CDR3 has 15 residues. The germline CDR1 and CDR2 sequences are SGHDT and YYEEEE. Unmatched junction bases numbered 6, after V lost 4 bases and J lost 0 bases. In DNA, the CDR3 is TGTGCCAGCAGCCCGACTAGCTCTCACCAAGAGACCCAGTACTTC. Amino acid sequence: CASSPTSSHQETQYF.

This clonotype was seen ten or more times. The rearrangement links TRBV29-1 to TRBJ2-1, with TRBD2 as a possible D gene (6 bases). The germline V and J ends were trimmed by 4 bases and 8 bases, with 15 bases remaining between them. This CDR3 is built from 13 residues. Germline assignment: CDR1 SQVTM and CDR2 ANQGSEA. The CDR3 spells CSVGGGNVHEQFF. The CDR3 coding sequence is TGCAGCGTTGGGGGCGGGAACGTCCATGAGCAGTTCTTC.

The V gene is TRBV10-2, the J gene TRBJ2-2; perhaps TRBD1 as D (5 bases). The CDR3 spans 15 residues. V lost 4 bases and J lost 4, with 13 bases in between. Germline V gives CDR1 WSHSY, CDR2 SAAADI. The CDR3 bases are TGCGCCAGCAGTGTAAGCCAGGGCCTCACCGGGGAGCTGTTTTTT. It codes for CASSVSQGLTGELFF.

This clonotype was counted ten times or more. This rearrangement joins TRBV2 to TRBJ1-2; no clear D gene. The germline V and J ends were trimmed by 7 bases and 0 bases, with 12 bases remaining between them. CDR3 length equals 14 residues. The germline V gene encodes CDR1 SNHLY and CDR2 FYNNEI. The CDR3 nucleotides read TGTGCCAGCACCACCACCCCTTCTAACTATGGCTACACCTTC. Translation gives CASTTTPSNYGYTF. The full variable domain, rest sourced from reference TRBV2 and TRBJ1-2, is EPEVTQTPSHQVTQMGQEVILRCVPISNHLYFYWYRQILGQKVEFLVSFYNNEISEKSEIFDDQFSVERPDGSNFTLKIRSTKLEDSAMYFCASTTTPSNYGYTFGSGTRLTVV.